This TCR beta chain comes out of a study of regulatory T cells in long-lasting Graves disease. The CDR3 is 12 residues long. The germline V gene has CDR1 SNHLY and CDR2 FYNNEI. Trimming cost V 8 bases and J 3 bases, with 10 bases left between them. This clonotype showed up many times. Building the TCR beta libraries relied on iRepertoire HTBI primers, and CDR3 regions underwent Arm-PCR. From the multiplex PCR reads, TCRdb called clonotypes with MiXCR, one entry per CDR3 protein. Among about 460,000 distinct CDR3 sequences, roughly 15% were seen once, and the ten largest hold approximately 15%. The sample's time point: newly diagnosed GD, antithyroid drugs for less than 3 months. PBMC-derived RNA was used for the TCR library. The sample was also linked to a second study, of T cells in Graves' hyperthyroidism and ophthalmopathy.

The sequence was obtained from a woman aged 45-60 years with Graves disease. The chain carries TRBV2 and TRBJ2-5; the D gene is possibly TRBD1 (5 bases). The sequenced sample was peripheral blood mononuclear cells (PBMCs), obtained at new diagnosis, from a patient treated with antithyroid drugs. For the CDR3, the DNA is TGTGCCAGCGGCCCCAGGGAAGAGACCCAGTACTTC. The encoded protein is CASGPREETQYF.